The 7 T cell receptor beta chains below all came from one sample that was sequenced in a study of shared T cell receptors in the human thymus. The assay was immunoSEQ multiplex PCR, and TCRdb's table has in-frame clones only and misses some. The data contain 500,000 to 750,000 clones, roughly 90% of them singletons. This sample also appeared in a second study, on human thymus T cells.

Sequenced sample: thymocytes. Every receptor here comes from a boy under two years old with a congenital heart defect.

The chain is built from TRBV4-2 and TRBJ2-1; perhaps TRBD1 as D (6 bases). The CDR3 is 16 amino acids. Germline assignment: CDR1 LGHNA and CDR2 YNFKEQ. Trimming took off 4 bases at V and 3 bases at J, with 16 bases between the two ends. The CDR3 loop is CASSRKGVGGYNEQFF. For the CDR3, the DNA is TGTGCCAGCAGCCGCAAGGGGGTAGGAGGCTACAATGAGCAGTTCTTC.

The V gene is TRBV28, the J gene TRBJ2-7; D is undetermined. This CDR3 has 14 amino acids. From germline, CDR1 is MDHEN and CDR2 SYDVKM. Trimming shortened V by 0 bases and J by 2 bases, and 8 bases separated the two germline ends. CDR3 sequence reads: CASSLCETTYEQYF. As DNA, the CDR3 is TGTGCCAGCAGTTTATGCGAGACAACCTACGAGCAGTACTTC.

This chain links TRBV11-3 with TRBJ2-7; no reliable D call. Trimming removed 8 bases from V and 2 bases from J, with 7 bases in between. The germline V gene has CDR1 SGHNT and CDR2 YENEEA. CDR3 length equals 11 residues. In DNA, the CDR3 is TGTGCCAGCGGGCGAACCTACGAGCAGTACTTC. Encoded protein: CASGRTYEQYF.

This chain uses TRBV15 with TRBJ2-4; a possible D gene is TRBD1 (6 bases). V shed 1 base and J shed 1 base, with 23 bases lying between them. Germline values: CDR1 LNHNV, CDR2 YYDKDF (reference sequence). The CDR3 contains 20 residues. CDR3 sequence (DNA): TGTGCCACCAGCAGAGGAACAATCAGGGGCAGGGATAGCGCCAAAAACATTCAGTACTTC. Translating gives CATSRGTIRGRDSAKNIQYF.

This chain links TRBV7-2 with TRBJ1-2; D not certain. Germline CDR1 SGHTA, CDR2 FQGNSA. V lost 2 bases to trimming and J lost 8 bases, with 12 bases between them. The CDR3 totals 13 residues. CDR3 DNA: TGTGCCAGCAGCTTAAGGCGGGAGGGAGGCTACACCTTC. Protein sequence: CASSLRREGGYTF.

The V and J genes are TRBV25-1 and TRBJ2-1; TRBD2 matches 9 bases. J gave up 4 bases and V 5 bases, and 15 bases lay outside the gene matches. Germline CDR1 reads MGHDK; CDR2 reads SYGVNS. This CDR3 is built from 18 residues. The CDR3 nucleotides are TGTGCCAGCAGTCCCGTGATAGCGGGAGAGACGCCATACAATGAGCAGTTCTTC. Residues: CASSPVIAGETPYNEQFF. The whole variable domain, filled in from reference TRBV25-1 and TRBJ2-1, reads EADIYQTPRYLVIGTGKKITLECSQTMGHDKMYWYQQDPGMELHLIHYSYGVNSTEKGDLSSESTVSRIRTEHFPLTLESARPSHTSQYLCASSPVIAGETPYNEQFFGPGTRLTVL.

The rearrangement joins TRBV7-3 to TRBJ2-5; 10 bases match TRBD2. The junction had 8 bases not matched to a gene; V was cut back by 2 bases and J by 5 bases. Germline values: CDR1 SGHTA, CDR2 FQGTGA. The CDR3 consists of 16 residues. CDR3 protein: CASSLGASGSGETQYF. The DNA for the CDR3 is TGTGCCAGCAGCTTAGGGGCTAGCGGGAGCGGCGAGACCCAGTACTTC.